These 4 T cell receptor beta chains came from one sample sequenced in a study of CD8+CD57+ T cells in acquired aplastic anemia. According to the study, genomic DNA was the template for TCR beta VDJ and CDR3 profiling. Each CDR3 protein is one row after TCRdb ran MiXCR on the reads. The sample holds around 180,000 distinct CDR3 sequences, 64% seen once. The sequencing input was sorted CD4+, CD8+, or CD8+CD57+ T cells (not recorded which) from PBMCs. The receptor source for this set is a human donor with severe aplastic anemia or a healthy control (not recorded which).

The genes are TRBV10-2 and TRBJ1-1; D remains ambiguous. The CDR3 contains 12 residues. Trimming stripped 6 bases from V and 5 bases from J, with 10 bases between. Per the germline V gene, CDR1 is WSHSY and CDR2 is SAAADI. DNA for the CDR3: TGCGCCAGCAGCCCAGCCCAGACTGAAGCTTTCTTT. Its translation: CASSPAQTEAFF.

This clonotype came up many times. This chain links TRBV24-1 with TRBJ1-2; D not resolved. V gave up 5 bases and J gave up 7 bases, with 16 bases separating them. The CDR3 has 14 amino acids. Germline loops: CDR1 KGHDR, CDR2 SFDVKD. CDR3 DNA sequence: TGTGCCACCAGTGGAGACTCCCTACCTCGTGGCTACACCTTC. Encoded protein: CATSGDSLPRGYTF.

This chain links TRBV25-1 with TRBJ2-1, with no clear D. The CDR3 consists of 14 residues. Trimming shortened V by 1 base and J by 4 bases, and 8 bases separated the two germline ends. Germline V CDR1 and CDR2: MGHDK, SYGVNS. CDR3 sequence reads: CASSESAAYNEQFF. The CDR3 DNA is TGTGCCAGCAGTGAATCCGCAGCATACAATGAGCAGTTCTTC.

The chain uses TRBV29-1 and TRBJ2-5; D is uncertain. Per germline, CDR1 SQVTM and CDR2 ANQGSEA. V was shortened by 6 bases and J by 4 bases, with 12 bases between the two germline ends. The CDR3 covers 12 residues. CDR3 nucleotide sequence: TGCAGCGTAGGTGGCGGTAGAGAGACCCAGTACTTC. It codes for CSVGGGRETQYF.